The next 32 T cell receptor beta chains were all read from a single sample in a study of kidney transplant recipient with SARS-CoV-2 infection. TCRdb reprocessed the reads with MiXCR, giving one entry per CDR3 protein. Among about 250,000 distinct CDR3 sequences listed, 25% to 30% were seen once. The sample was a blood sample, taken at baseline and on day 111 from a kidney transplant recipient. These receptors all stem from a male patient between 25 and 39 years old who had COVID-19 and was a kidney transplant recipient. Some T cells may be graft donor cells.

This clonotype was picked up many times. The gene calls are TRBV19 and TRBJ2-7, with 8 positions matching TRBD1. V was pared by 3 bases and J by 0 bases, with 4 bases of the junction left unmatched. The germline V gene encodes CDR1 LNHDA and CDR2 SQIVND (reference sequence). This CDR3 is built from 15 residues. The CDR3 bases are TGTGCCAGTAGTATCTCGACAGGGGACTCCTACGAGCAGTACTTC. It codes for CASSISTGDSYEQYF.

As concerns this clonotype: One base away lies a much larger clone, so this may be a sequencing read error. This CDR3 is CASNLSISGEAYEQYF. The CDR3, as DNA: TGTGCCAGCAATTTATCGATCTCAGGGGAAGCCTACGAGCAGTACTTC. The J gene is TRBJ2-7, the V gene TRBV27, with D perhaps matching TRBD1 (6 bases). CDR1 is MNHEY and CDR2 is SMNVEV in the germline V gene (reference sequence). This CDR3 comprises 16 residues.

This clonotype was counted only a few times. This chain uses TRBV11-2 with TRBJ1-2; D gene unclear. Per the germline V gene, CDR1 is SGHAT and CDR2 is FQNNGV. V was trimmed by 5 bases and J by 4 bases, leaving 23 bases between them. The CDR3 runs to 17 residues. The CDR3 loop is CASSDHTTSRKTYGYTF. DNA of the CDR3: TGTGCCAGCAGCGACCATACAACAAGCAGAAAGACCTATGGCTACACCTTC. Filled out from reference TRBV11-2 and TRBJ1-2, the complete variable domain reads EAGVAQSPRYKIIEKRQSVAFWCNPISGHATLYWYQQILGQGPKLLIQFQNNGVVDDSQLPKDRFSAERLKGVDSTLKIQPAKLEDSAVYLCASSDHTTSRKTYGYTFGSGTRLTVV.

This clonotype has ten or more counts. The CDR3 DNA follows: TGTGCCAGCAGTACTTTTGTGCCTTACGGAAAGACCTATGGCTACACCTTC. This gives the protein CASSTFVPYGKTYGYTF. The V call is TRBV6-9, the J call TRBJ1-2, with D hard to call. The V and J ends lost 5 bases and 4 bases respectively, with 23 bases between them. Germline V gene data show CDR1 as MNHGY and CDR2 as SVAAGI. This CDR3 contains 17 residues.

Concerning this clonotype itself: This clone may be a read error of a much larger clone one base away. CDR3 protein: CVSGEVSNQPQHF. For the CDR3, the DNA is TGTGTCAGCGGGGAGGTTAGCAATCAGCCCCAGCATTTT. The chain recombines TRBV6-8 with TRBJ1-5, with D unresolved. CDR3 length equals 13 residues. Germline V gives CDR1 MNHGY, CDR2 SAAAGT.

As concerns this clonotype: One end of the junction varies from germline; a read error may be responsible. This chain uses TRBV2 with TRBJ2-5; 7 bases are a match to TRBD2. Germline values: CDR1 SNHLY, CDR2 FYNNEI. The CDR3 length is 16 residues. The CDR3 spells CTSSAPSSGLGETQYF. CDR3 in DNA: TGTACCAGCAGTGCGCCGTCTAGCGGCCTTGGAGAGACCCAGTACTTC.

The chain has TRBV20-1 and TRBJ2-1, with D unclear. The ends were cut back, 5 bases at V and 9 bases at J, with 17 bases in the middle. Per germline, CDR1 DFQATT and CDR2 SNEGSKA (reference sequence). The CDR3 covers 13 residues. CDR3: CSASKSRFPEQFF. CDR3 DNA sequence: TGCAGTGCTTCGAAATCCCGCTTTCCTGAGCAGTTCTTC.

This clonotype has ten or more counts. V gene TRBV5-6 combines with J gene TRBJ1-2; D gene ambiguous. Germline-derived CDR1 and CDR2 are SGHDT and YYEEEE. V lost 5 bases and J lost 4, with 18 bases in between. There are 15 residues in the CDR3. The CDR3 sequence is CASSKIGEVLYGYTF. The CDR3 region has the DNA TGTGCCAGCAGTAAGATCGGGGAGGTCCTCTATGGCTACACCTTC. Complete variable domain (other parts from reference TRBV5-6 and TRBJ1-2): DAGVTQSPTHLIKTRGQQVTLRCSPKSGHDTVSWYQQALGQGPQFIFQYYEEEERQRGNFPDRFSGHQFPNYSSELNVNALLLGDSALYLCASSKIGEVLYGYTFGSGTRLTVV.

About this clonotype: A single base separates this from a much larger clone, so it may be a read error. The final CDR3 position lacks the conserved phenylalanine or tryptophan, pointing to a likely read error. The rearrangement links TRBV12-3 or TRBV12-4 to TRBJ1-1, with D unresolved. CDR3 length equals 14 residues. Trimming shortened V by 4 bases and J by 1 base, and 10 bases separated the two germline ends. The CDR3 is CASSWEQTNTEAFS. The CDR3 bases are TGTGCCAGCAGTTGGGAACAGACGAACACTGAAGCTTTCTCT.

With respect to this clonotype: This sequence may be a read error, since a much larger clone differs from it by one base. The conserved phenylalanine or tryptophan is not found at the CDR3 terminus, so this likely reflects a read error. CDR3 in DNA: TGTGCCAGCAGAGGTCCGGGGGTTCGCGAGCAGTACTCC. Its protein product is CASRGPGVREQYS. The chain is built from TRBV27 and TRBJ2-7; TRBD2 is a possible D gene (6 bases). CDR3 length equals 13 residues. Trimming shortened V by 6 bases and J by 6 bases, and 15 bases separated the two germline ends. The V gene's germline CDR1 is MNHEY and CDR2 SMNVEV (reference sequence).

Only a few counts were recorded for this clonotype. With a much larger clone just one base away, this may be a read error. V usage is TRBV24-1 and J usage is TRBJ1-2; no firm D call. V was clipped by 6 bases and J by 4 bases, with 23 bases between them. Germline lookup yields CDR1 KGHDR and CDR2 SFDVKD. This CDR3 is built from 17 residues. The CDR3 spells CATSSWDSTRKTYGYTF. CDR3 nucleotides: TGTGCCACCAGTTCGTGGGATAGTACCAGAAAGACCTATGGCTACACCTTC.

This clonotype was seen repeatedly, ten times or more. The gene calls are TRBV29-1 and TRBJ2-7; 10 bases are shared with TRBD2. The length of the CDR3 is 17 residues. The ends lost 1 base at V and 10 bases at J; junction bases unmatched: 19. Per germline, CDR1 SQVTM and CDR2 ANQGSEA. The DNA for the CDR3 is TGCAGCGTTGAAGTTCTCCGCTTTGGTGCAGCGGGAGGGGAACAGTACTTC. It encodes CSVEVLRFGAAGGEQYF.

Turning to this clonotype: This clone may be a read error of a much larger clone one base away. The chain uses TRBV20-1 and TRBJ1-2, with D unclear. The V gene's germline CDR1 is DFQATT and CDR2 SNEGSKA (reference sequence). The CDR3 spans 16 residues. The CDR3 region has the DNA TGCAGTGCTATCCAGCGGCTGTTTCGAAAGACCTATGGCTACATCTTC. It encodes CSAIQRLFRKTYGYIF.

The rearrangement uses TRBV21-1 and TRBJ2-3. TRBV21-1 is recorded as a pseudogene. The CDR3 is 17 residues long. CDR3 DNA sequence: TGTGCCAGCAGGACCCAGGTAGCTACAGTCATGCAAGATACGCAGTATTTT. It is translated as CASRTQVATVMQDTQYF.

This clonotype has at least ten counts. The genes are TRBV5-1 and TRBJ2-2; the match to TRBD2 covers 7 bases. Germline CDR1 SGHRS, CDR2 YFSETQ. The V segment lost 5 bases and the J segment 1 base; nucleotides outside the gene matches: 5. The CDR3 is 15 residues long. CDR3 residues: CASRVSGENTGELFF. CDR3 sequence (DNA): TGCGCCAGCAGGGTAAGCGGGGAGAACACCGGGGAGCTGTTTTTT.

In this sample, this clonotype turned up many times. The rearrangement joins TRBV7-2 to TRBJ1-2; no clear D gene. Germline-derived CDR1 and CDR2 are SGHTA and FQGNSA. The CDR3 has 13 residues. Trimming shortened V by 1 base and J by 4 bases, and 7 bases separated the two germline ends. The CDR3 region is CASSLVEGYGYTF. DNA of the CDR3: TGTGCCAGCAGCTTAGTAGAGGGCTATGGCTACACCTTC.

This clonotype was observed many times. The rearrangement joins TRBV3-1 to TRBJ1-6; possible D gene TRBD1, 5 bases. CDR3 length: 16 residues. Trimming pared 5 bases from V and 3 bases from J, leaving 14 bases between. Germline values: CDR1 LGHDT, CDR2 YNNKEL (reference sequence). The CDR3 reads CASSGSARGYNSPLHF. The CDR3 nucleotides read TGTGCCAGCAGCGGTTCGGCAAGGGGCTATAATTCACCCCTCCACTTT.

This clonotype has a count of ten or more. V usage is TRBV11-3 and J usage is TRBJ1-2, with D possibly TRBD1 on 5 matching bases. The CDR3 length is 15 residues. Looked up from germline, CDR1 is SGHNT and CDR2 is YENEEA. V lost 1 base to trimming and J lost 0 bases, with 9 bases between them. Here the CDR3 reads CASSLAPGANYGYTF. The CDR3 nucleotides are TGTGCCAGCAGCTTAGCACCGGGGGCTAACTATGGCTACACCTTC.

As for this clonotype: A read error may explain this, as a much larger clone is one base away. The chain is built from TRBV24-1 and TRBJ2-2; tentatively, D is TRBD2 (5 bases). Looked up from germline, CDR1 is KGHDR and CDR2 is SFDVKD. The CDR3 extends over 14 amino acids. CDR3 amino acids: CATSVSANTGELSF. The CDR3 DNA sequence: TGTGCCACCTCTGTTTCAGCTAACACCGGGGAGCTGTCTTTT.

As to this clonotype: This may stem from a read error, because a much larger clone lies one nucleotide away. Here the CDR3 omits its conserved ending phenylalanine or tryptophan, so a read error is the likely source. The chain joins TRBV2 to TRBJ2-7; D possibly corresponds to TRBD1 (6 bases). Germline assignment: CDR1 SNHLY and CDR2 FYNNEI. The CDR3 loop spans 14 amino acids. Trimming stripped 5 bases from V and 3 bases from J, with 14 bases between. In nucleotides, the CDR3 is TGTGCCAGCAGTCGACACATGGACAGCTACGAGCAGTACCTC. Residues: CASSRHMDSYEQYL.

There are many counts of this clonotype. The V and J genes are TRBV5-4 and TRBJ2-7; D is possibly TRBD1 (5 bases). Germline V lookup: CDR1 SGHNT, CDR2 YYREEE (reference sequence). The V end was cut by 2 bases, the J end by 2 bases, with 11 bases between. The CDR3 covers 14 residues. CDR3 sequence: CASSLKGAPYEQYF. The CDR3 coding sequence is TGTGCCAGCAGCTTAAAAGGGGCCCCCTACGAGCAGTACTTC.

This clonotype was observed many times. CDR3 bases: TGTGCCAGCAGCGTTCGCATGGTCGTTAGAAAGACCTATGGCTACACCTTC. It translates to CASSVRMVVRKTYGYTF. The chain employs TRBV16 and TRBJ1-2, with D unclear. Germline CDR1 and CDR2: KGHSY and FQNENV. The length of the CDR3 is 17 residues. V was trimmed by 5 bases and J by 4 bases, leaving 23 bases between them.

Details on this clonotype: This sequence may be a read error, since a much larger clone differs from it by one base. The rearrangement joins TRBV5-1 to TRBJ2-1; D not certain. Per germline, CDR1 SGHRS and CDR2 YFSETQ. CDR3 length: 14 amino acids. CDR3: CTSSYPREVNEQFF. As DNA, the CDR3 is TGCACCAGCAGCTATCCTAGGGAAGTAAATGAGCAGTTCTTC.

This clonotype was counted ten times or more. This sequence joins TRBV5-5 and TRBJ1-2; D is ambiguous. Deletions cut 6 bases from V and 4 bases from J, with 22 bases between. CDR3 length: 16 residues. Germline V lookup: CDR1 SGHKS, CDR2 YYEKEE (reference sequence). This chain's CDR3 is CASTAAVSRKTYGYTF. The CDR3 DNA is TGTGCCAGCACAGCGGCTGTCTCGCGAAAGACCTATGGCTACACCTTC.

This clonotype was recorded many times. In nucleotides, the CDR3 is TGTGCCAGCAGTGATTGGAGAGGGGGGGACAATGAGCAGTTCTTC. This gives the protein CASSDWRGGDNEQFF. This sequence joins TRBV6-1 and TRBJ2-1; TRBD2 might be the D (7 bases). The CDR3 sequence is 15 residues long. V shed 3 bases and J shed 5 bases, with 14 bases lying between them. Germline V gene sequence: CDR1 MNHNS, CDR2 SASEGT.

This clonotype was recorded many times. The gene calls are TRBV5-1 and TRBJ1-6; D is perhaps TRBD1 (6 bases). Germline CDR1 SGHRS, CDR2 YFSETQ. The CDR3 has 14 residues. The V and J ends lost 0 bases and 6 bases respectively, with 7 bases between them. The CDR3 region is CASSLGQVNSPLHF. The CDR3, as DNA: TGCGCCAGCAGCTTGGGACAGGTTAATTCACCCCTCCACTTT.

Comment on this clonotype: It may be a read error: a sequence one base away is much more abundant. V and J are TRBV25-1 and TRBJ1-5; a weak D match, TRBD1 (6 bases). Germline CDR1 MGHDK, CDR2 SYGVNS. Deletions cut 3 bases from V and 2 bases from J, with 11 bases between. This CDR3 contains 15 residues. The CDR3 DNA reads as TGTGCCAGCAGTGATTCCGCAGGGGGCAATCAGCCCCAGCATTTT. Translating it yields CASSDSAGGNQPQHF.

This clonotype is a singleton in its sample. Just one base apart from a much larger clone, this may be a read error. Because it lacks the conserved phenylalanine or tryptophan at the end, this CDR3 is likely a read error. The chain links TRBV4-2 to TRBJ1-1; possibly TRBD1 for D (5 bases). The V gene's germline CDR1 is LGHNA and CDR2 YNFKEQ. V was clipped by 4 bases and J by 1 base, with 16 bases between them. CDR3 length equals 16 residues. The CDR3 region is CASSRETGSKNTEAFS. The CDR3 DNA follows: TGTGCCAGCAGCCGAGAAACAGGTTCTAAGAACACTGAAGCTTTCTCT.

In its sample, this clonotype was seen a few times. This chain connects TRBV6-1 to TRBJ2-1, with 9 bases fitting TRBD2. This CDR3 has 16 amino acids. The germline V gene has CDR1 MNHNS and CDR2 SASEGT. Losses at the gene ends were 2 bases for V and 2 bases for J; bases not matched to a gene: 4. DNA of the CDR3: TGTGCCAGCAGTGAATGGGGCGGGAGGGCCTACAATGAGCAGTTCTTC. It yields the protein CASSEWGGRAYNEQFF.

In the case of this clonotype: The conserved final phenylalanine or tryptophan is absent from the CDR3, which likely points to a read error. The chain couples TRBV7-8 to TRBJ2-5; 8 nucleotides align to TRBD2. This CDR3 spans 13 amino acids. The ends lost 5 bases at V and 11 bases at J; junction bases unmatched: 10. Germline V lookup: CDR1 SGHVS, CDR2 FQNEAQ. The CDR3 region has the DNA TGTGCCAGCAGCCAAATTGAAACGGGGGGGCAGTACCTC. Its protein is CASSQIETGGQYL.

For this clonotype: This may arise from a read error, as a much more abundant clone is one base away. The chain couples TRBV7-2 to TRBJ2-1, with a possible D match to TRBD2 (6 bases). The CDR3 totals 17 residues. The germline CDR1 and CDR2 sequences are SGHTA and FQGNSA. Trimming left V 4 bases short and J 2 bases short, with 18 bases between. As DNA, the CDR3 is TGTGCCAGCAGCTCCCAGGCGGGGACCAACCCCTACAATGAGCAGTTCTTC. This codes for CASSSQAGTNPYNEQFF.

This clonotype was picked up many times. The chain has TRBV9 and TRBJ2-6; tentatively, D is TRBD2 (6 bases). CDR1 is SGDLS, CDR2 YYNGEE, per germline. The CDR3 has 17 amino acids. Trimming removed 0 bases at V and 1 base at J, with 11 bases between. The CDR3 DNA reads TGTGCCAGCAGCGTAGTCGGAGGGAGGTCTGGGGCCAACGTCCTGACTTTC. Protein sequence: CASSVVGGRSGANVLTF.